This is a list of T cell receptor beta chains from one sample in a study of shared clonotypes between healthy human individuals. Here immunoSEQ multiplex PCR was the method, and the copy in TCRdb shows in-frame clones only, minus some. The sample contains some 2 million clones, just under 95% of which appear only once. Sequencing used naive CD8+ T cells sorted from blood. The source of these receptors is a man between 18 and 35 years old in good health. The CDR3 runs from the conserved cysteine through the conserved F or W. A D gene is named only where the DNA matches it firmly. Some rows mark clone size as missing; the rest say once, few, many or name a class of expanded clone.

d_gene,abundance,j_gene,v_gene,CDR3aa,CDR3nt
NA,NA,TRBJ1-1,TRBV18,CASSPGGIEAFF,TGTGCCAGCTCACCAGGGGGGATTGAAGCTTTCTTT
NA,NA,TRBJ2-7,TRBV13,CASSVLGSNEQYF,TGTGCCAGCAGCGTTTTAGGGAGCAACGAGCAGTACTTC
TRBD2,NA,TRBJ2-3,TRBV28,CASSFPAASGVDTQYF,TGTGCCAGCAGTTTCCCCGCCGCTAGCGGGGTAGATACGCAGTATTTT
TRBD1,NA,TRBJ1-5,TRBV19,CASRGETGTFEHQPQHF,TGTGCCAGTAGGGGAGAGACAGGGACGTTTGAGCATCAGCCCCAGCATTTT
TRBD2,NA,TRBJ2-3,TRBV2,CASRELAGTDTQYF,TGTGCCAGCAGAGAACTAGCGGGCACAGATACGCAGTATTTT
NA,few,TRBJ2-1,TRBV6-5,CASSYSTGETYNEQFF,TGTGCCAGCAGTTACTCGACGGGGGAAACCTACAATGAGCAGTTCTTC
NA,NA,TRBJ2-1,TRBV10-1,CASSESGGYNEQFF,TGCGCCAGCAGTGAGTCTGGAGGTTACAATGAGCAGTTCTTC
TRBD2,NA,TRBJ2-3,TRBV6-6,CASSTLAGTDTQYF,TGTGCCAGCAGCACACTAGCGGGCACAGATACGCAGTATTTT
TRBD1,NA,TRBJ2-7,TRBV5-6,CASSSGQLAEQYF,TGTGCCAGCAGCTCGGGACAGCTGGCCGAGCAGTACTTC
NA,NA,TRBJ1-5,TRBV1,CTSSQGDIGALNQPQHF,TGCACCAGCAGCCAGGGGGACATTGGGGCCCTTAATCAGCCCCAGCATTTT
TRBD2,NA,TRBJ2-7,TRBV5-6,CASSLLVQRDGEQYF,TGTGCCAGCAGCTTATTGGTCCAGCGGGACGGCGAGCAGTACTTC
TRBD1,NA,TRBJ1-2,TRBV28,CASSLPLGQATNYGYTF,TGTGCCAGCAGTTTACCCCTTGGACAGGCTACTAACTATGGCTACACCTTC
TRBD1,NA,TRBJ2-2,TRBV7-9,CASSFLVGQGDTGELFF,TGTGCCAGCAGCTTTCTGGTGGGACAGGGGGACACCGGGGAGCTGTTTTTT
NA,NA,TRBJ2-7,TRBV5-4,CASSLRGRYEQYF,TGTGCCAGCAGCTTGAGAGGCCGCTACGAGCAGTACTTC
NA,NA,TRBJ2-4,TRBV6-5,CASSYSKAVRDIQYF,TGTGCCAGCAGTTACTCGAAAGCTGTGAGGGACATTCAGTACTTC
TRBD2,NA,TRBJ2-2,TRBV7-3,CASSYSGGTPGELFF,TGTGCCAGCAGCTATAGCGGGGGAACCCCCGGGGAGCTGTTTTTT
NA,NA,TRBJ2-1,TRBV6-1,CASNEQFF,TGTGCCAGCAATGAGCAGTTCTTC
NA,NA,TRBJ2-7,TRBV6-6,CASSYLGEQYF,TGTGCCAGCAGTTATCTGGGCGAGCAGTACTTC
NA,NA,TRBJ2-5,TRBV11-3,CASSLQETQYF,TGTGCCAGCAGCTTACAAGAGACCCAGTACTTC
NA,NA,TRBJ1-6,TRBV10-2,CASRMGDNSPLHF,TGCGCCAGCAGGATGGGGGATAATTCACCCCTCCACTTT
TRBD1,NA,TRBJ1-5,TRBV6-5,CASSYGQGEPQHF,TGTGCCAGCAGTTACGGACAGGGTGAACCCCAGCATTTT
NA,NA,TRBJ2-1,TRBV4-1,CASSQPLSSYNEQFF,TGCGCCAGCAGCCAACCCCTTAGCTCCTACAATGAGCAGTTCTTC
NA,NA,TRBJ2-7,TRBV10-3,CAIRALSNEQYF,TGTGCCATCAGGGCCTTAAGCAACGAGCAGTACTTC
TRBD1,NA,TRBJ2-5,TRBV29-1,CSARPTGQGALETQYF,TGCAGCGCCCGTCCTACGGGACAGGGGGCTTTGGAGACCCAGTACTTC
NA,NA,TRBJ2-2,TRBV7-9,CASSFRGTTGELFF,TGTGCCAGCAGCTTCAGAGGTACCACCGGGGAGCTGTTTTTT
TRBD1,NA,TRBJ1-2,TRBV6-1,CASSEEGAVISYGYTF,TGTGCCAGCAGTGAAGAGGGGGCAGTGATAAGCTATGGCTACACCTTC
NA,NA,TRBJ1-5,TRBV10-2,CASSDEENQPQHF,TGCGCCAGCAGTGATGAGGAAAATCAGCCCCAGCATTTT
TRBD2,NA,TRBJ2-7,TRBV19,CASSTGGTPNEQYF,TGTGCCAGTAGTACGGGAGGGACACCGAACGAGCAGTACTTC
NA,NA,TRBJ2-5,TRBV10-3,CAISPRGSGQETQYF,TGTGCCATCAGTCCTAGGGGTAGCGGCCAAGAGACCCAGTACTTC
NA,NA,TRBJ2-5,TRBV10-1,CASSKGGEGSGETQYF,TGCGCCAGCAGTAAGGGGGGAGAAGGTAGTGGAGAGACCCAGTACTTC
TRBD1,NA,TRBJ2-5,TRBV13,CASSFTGGQETQYF,TGTGCCAGCAGCTTTACAGGGGGCCAAGAGACCCAGTACTTC
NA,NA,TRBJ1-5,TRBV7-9,CASSLLANQPQHF,TGTGCCAGCAGCTTATTAGCGAATCAGCCCCAGCATTTT
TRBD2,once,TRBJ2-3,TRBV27,CASSTLGVAGVGDTQYF,TGTGCCAGCAGTACCCTCGGGGTAGCGGGAGTTGGAGATACGCAGTATTTT
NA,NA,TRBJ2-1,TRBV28,CASSFGGINEQFF,TGTGCCAGCAGTTTCGGGGGAATCAATGAGCAGTTCTTC
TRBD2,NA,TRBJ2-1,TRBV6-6,CASGPLAGEVSEQFF,TGTGCCAGCGGTCCCTTAGCGGGAGAGGTCAGTGAGCAGTTCTTC
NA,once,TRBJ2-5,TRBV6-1,CASSPPGERETQYF,TGTGCCAGCAGCCCCCCCGGGGAGAGGGAGACCCAGTACTTC
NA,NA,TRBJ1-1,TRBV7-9,CASSRYGGGRVSTEAFF,TGTGCCAGCAGCCGATATGGGGGTGGCAGGGTATCCACTGAAGCTTTCTTT
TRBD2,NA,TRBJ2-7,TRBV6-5,CASSYLGGGPLREQYF,TGTGCCAGCAGTTACTTGGGCGGGGGGCCCCTACGAGAGCAGTACTTC
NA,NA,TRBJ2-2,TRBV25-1,CASSDGGELFF,TGTGCCAGCAGTGACGGCGGGGAGCTGTTTTTT
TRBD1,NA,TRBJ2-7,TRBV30,CAWSALGQGNYEQYF,TGTGCCTGGAGTGCCCTCGGACAGGGGAACTACGAGCAGTACTTC
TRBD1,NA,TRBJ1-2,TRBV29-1,CSVELPDRDYGYTF,TGCAGCGTTGAACTCCCGGACAGGGATTATGGCTACACCTTC
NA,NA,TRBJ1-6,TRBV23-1,CASSHPLTAVYNSPLHF,TGCGCCAGCAGTCACCCTCTCACTGCTGTCTATAATTCACCCCTCCACTTT
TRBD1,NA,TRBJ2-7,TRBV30,CAWSAWGQGAYEQYF,TGTGCCTGGAGTGCGTGGGGACAGGGGGCGTACGAGCAGTACTTC
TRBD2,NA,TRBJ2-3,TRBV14,CASSQDKSSGRVGDTQYF,TGTGCCAGCAGCCAAGATAAGTCTAGCGGGAGGGTTGGAGATACGCAGTATTTT
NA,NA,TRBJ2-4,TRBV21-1,CASSKVQREVGKNIQYF,TGTGCCAGCAGCAAAGTCCAGCGGGAGGTGGGCAAAAACATTCAGTACTTC
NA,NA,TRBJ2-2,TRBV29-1,CSVDRGTGTGELFF,TGCAGCGTTGATAGGGGCACGGGCACCGGGGAGCTGTTTTTT
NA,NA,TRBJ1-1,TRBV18,CASSPPGTVEAFF,TGTGCCAGCTCACCACCGGGGACCGTGGAAGCTTTCTTT
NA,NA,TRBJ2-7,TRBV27,CASAKPESPYEQYF,TGTGCCAGCGCAAAGCCGGAGAGCCCCTACGAGCAGTACTTC
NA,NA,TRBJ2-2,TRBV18,CASLPGVATGELFF,TGTGCCAGCTTACCAGGGGTGGCCACCGGGGAGCTGTTTTTT
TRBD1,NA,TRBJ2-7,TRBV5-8,CASSLLLTGSLAVSYEQYF,TGTGCCAGCAGCTTGCTATTGACAGGGAGCCTAGCAGTATCCTACGAGCAGTACTTC
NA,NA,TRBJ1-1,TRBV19,CASRGWGEAEGTEAFF,TGTGCCAGCAGAGGATGGGGGGAGGCGGAGGGCACTGAAGCTTTCTTT
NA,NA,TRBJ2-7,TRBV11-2,CASSFFAGSSYEQYF,TGTGCCAGCAGCTTTTTCGCGGGAAGCTCCTACGAGCAGTACTTC
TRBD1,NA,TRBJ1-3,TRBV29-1,CSAGGGFDDTIYF,TGCAGCGCTGGAGGGGGCTTTGACGACACCATATATTTT
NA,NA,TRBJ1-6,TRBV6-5,CASSYPGYNSPLHF,TGTGCCAGCAGTTACCCCGGATATAATTCACCCCTCCACTTT
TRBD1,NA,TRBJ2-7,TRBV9,CASSMTGTGQYEQYF,TGTGCCAGCAGCATGACCGGGACAGGGCAATACGAGCAGTACTTC
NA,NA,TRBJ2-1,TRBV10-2,CASGGGDRQFF,TGCGCCAGCGGGGGAGGGGACAGGCAGTTCTTC
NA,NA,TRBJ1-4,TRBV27,CATQGTNEKLFF,TGTGCCACTCAGGGAACTAATGAAAAACTGTTTTTT
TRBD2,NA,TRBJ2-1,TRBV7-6,CASSLGLAGVTEYNEQFF,TGTGCCAGCAGCTTGGGACTAGCGGGTGTTACGGAATACAATGAGCAGTTCTTC
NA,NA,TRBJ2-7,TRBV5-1,CASSYNSYEQYF,TGCGCCAGCAGCTACAACTCCTACGAGCAGTACTTC
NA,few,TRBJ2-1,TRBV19,CASSIGTGLYNEQFF,TGTGCCAGTAGTATAGGTACGGGACTCTACAATGAGCAGTTCTTC